The next 32 T cell receptor beta chains were all read from a single sample in a study of blood T cell repertoires in COVID-19. Repertoires were generated with immunoSEQ multiplex PCR, while TCRdb's copy carries only in-frame clones and drops some. The sample comprises about 200,000 clones, roughly 90% of which are singletons, and 0.75% to 0.95% rests with the top ten. The sample was peripheral blood. All receptors derive from a woman in her 70s with acute or convalescent COVID-19.

The chain recombines TRBV28 with TRBJ2-7, with 12 positions matching TRBD2. Unmatched junction bases numbered 8, after V lost 1 base and J lost 1 base. The CDR3 runs to 18 residues. The germline V gene has CDR1 MDHEN and CDR2 SYDVKM. The CDR3 sequence is CASSLLETSGSASYEQYF. CDR3 coding DNA: TGTGCCAGCAGTTTATTGGAGACTAGCGGGAGTGCGTCCTACGAGCAGTACTTC.

The chain has TRBV5-1 and TRBJ1-6; D uncertain. Germline CDR1 SGHRS, CDR2 YFSETQ. CDR3 length: 16 amino acids. V was pared by 3 bases and J by 0 bases, with 10 bases between. CDR3 in amino acids: CASSSGGSSYNSPLHF. The CDR3 DNA is TGCGCCAGCAGCTCTGGAGGGAGCTCCTATAATTCACCCCTCCACTTT.

The rearrangement links TRBV18 to TRBJ1-3; D gene unclear. The CDR3 extends over 16 amino acids. V dropped 2 bases and J dropped 0 bases, with 11 bases sitting between them. Germline V gene lookup returns CDR1 KGHSH and CDR2 LQKENI. The CDR3 coding sequence is TGTGCCAGCTCACCAGCGACCGGGTCCTCTGGAAACACCATATATTTT. Its translation is CASSPATGSSGNTIYF.

This chain connects TRBV2 to TRBJ1-2; 10 bases map to TRBD1. The CDR3 is 15 amino acids. V lost 4 bases to trimming and J lost 8 bases; unmatched junction nucleotides: 10. Germline CDR1 reads SNHLY; CDR2 reads FYNNEI. CDR3 sequence (DNA): TGTGCCAGCAGTGTGACGAGACAGGGGGCAGGCGGCTACACCTTC. Protein product: CASSVTRQGAGGYTF.

This chain joins TRBV6-5 and TRBJ2-7, with TRBD2 identical over 7 bases. J gave up 6 bases and V 5 bases, and 13 bases lay outside the gene matches. The CDR3 is made up of 15 amino acids. Per germline, CDR1 MNHEY and CDR2 SVGAGI. In DNA form, the CDR3 reads TGTGCCAGCAGTCCCCTGACTAGCCGGGGCTCCGAGCAGTACTTC. Translating gives CASSPLTSRGSEQYF.

The V gene is TRBV12-3 or TRBV12-4, the J gene TRBJ1-1; no reliable D call. V shed 8 bases and J shed 5 bases, with 15 bases lying between them. This CDR3 is 13 amino acids long. CDR3 sequence reads: CASYLEGRTEAFF. The CDR3 DNA is TGTGCCAGCTACTTGGAGGGAAGGACTGAAGCTTTCTTT.

The chain combines TRBV9 with TRBJ1-6; maybe TRBD1 (5 bases). The germline CDR1 and CDR2 sequences are SGDLS and YYNGEE. With 0 bases removed from V and 7 bases from J, the gap between germline ends came to 11 bases. The CDR3 covers 15 residues. In DNA, the CDR3 is TGTGCCAGCAGCGTAGTGTCAGGGCCGAATTCACCCCTCCACTTT. It yields the protein CASSVVSGPNSPLHF.

The V gene is TRBV6-6, the J gene TRBJ2-4; 10 bases agree with TRBD1. The junction had 7 bases not matched to a gene; V was cut back by 7 bases and J by 7 bases. Germline CDR1 reads MNHNY; CDR2 reads SVGAGI (reference sequence). The CDR3 extends over 14 amino acids. The CDR3 is CASTGTGVGNIQYF. CDR3 DNA: TGTGCCAGCACCGGGACAGGGGTCGGGAACATTCAGTACTTC.

The CDR3 is CASSKANVRESSYEQYF. The CDR3 region has the DNA TGTGCCAGCAGCAAAGCAAATGTCAGGGAATCATCCTACGAGCAGTACTTC. The chain recombines TRBV21-1 with TRBJ2-7; the DNA was not compared with TRBD1, the D call given in the table. TRBV21-1 is a known pseudogene. The CDR3 totals 17 residues.

The rearrangement uses TRBV7-2 and TRBJ2-7; 9 nucleotides match TRBD1. CDR1 is SGHTA, CDR2 FQGNSA, per germline. This CDR3 contains 17 residues. With 4 bases clipped from V and 2 bases from J, the junction kept 12 bases outside the gene matches. For the CDR3, the DNA is TGTGCCAGCAGCTCCCCCCCGGGACAGGGACCCCCCTACGAGCAGTACTTC. Amino acid sequence: CASSSPPGQGPPYEQYF.

The chain combines TRBV5-4 with TRBJ2-7; D ambiguous. V was clipped by 3 bases and J by 2 bases, with 6 bases between them. The CDR3 is 12 residues long. Germline CDR1 and CDR2: SGHNT and YYREEE (reference sequence). CDR3 bases: TGTGCCAGCAGCTCGCAGGCCTACGAGCAGTACTTC. Its protein product is CASSSQAYEQYF.

The chain uses TRBV19 and TRBJ1-2; 10 bases are a match to TRBD1. The V gene end was trimmed by 5 bases and the J gene end by 8 bases; junction bases not matched to a gene: 8. In germline, CDR1 is LNHDA, CDR2 SQIVND (reference sequence). The CDR3 is made up of 14 amino acids. The CDR3, as DNA: TGTGCCAGTAGTCCTGACAGGGGGCAGGGAGGCTACACCTTC. Encoded protein: CASSPDRGQGGYTF. The full variable domain, its missing parts supplied by reference TRBV19 and TRBJ1-2, is DGGITQSPKYLFRKEGQNVTLSCEQNLNHDAMYWYRQDPGQGLRLIYYSQIVNDFQKGDIAEGYSVSREKKESFPLTVTSAQKNPTAFYLCASSPDRGQGGYTFGSGTRLTVV.

V and J are TRBV28 and TRBJ2-2, with TRBD2 as a possible D gene (6 bases). CDR3 length equals 15 residues. With 6 bases removed from V and 4 bases from J, the gap between germline ends came to 15 bases. CDR1 and CDR2 from the germline V gene are MDHEN and SYDVKM. DNA for the CDR3: TGTGCCAGCAGAATACTAGCCACAGCCACCGGGGAGCTGTTTTTT. Translation: CASRILATATGELFF.

This chain joins TRBV5-4 and TRBJ2-7; a weak D match, TRBD1 (7 bases). Germline CDR1 reads SGHNT; CDR2 reads YYREEE (reference sequence). The CDR3 consists of 15 residues. The V end lost 3 bases, the J end lost 4 bases, and 17 bases lay between the germline ends. The CDR3 here is CASSSRTGGFYEQYF. Here the CDR3 DNA reads TGTGCCAGCAGCTCTAGGACAGGAGGGTTTTACGAGCAGTACTTC.

The chain has TRBV19 and TRBJ1-2, with TRBD1 as a possible D gene (6 bases). Germline V lookup: CDR1 LNHDA, CDR2 SQIVND (reference sequence). The CDR3 is made up of 15 amino acids. With 0 bases removed from V and 7 bases from J, the gap between germline ends came to 15 bases. DNA for the CDR3: TGTGCCAGTAGTATAGAAGGGACACCCGGAACTGGCTACACCTTC. This translates into CASSIEGTPGTGYTF.

Only a few counts were recorded for this clone. V is TRBV4-3 and J is TRBJ2-6; 8 bases line up with TRBD1. CDR1 LGHNA and CDR2 YSLEER come from the germline V gene. With 0 bases clipped from V and 3 bases from J, the junction kept 7 bases outside the gene matches. CDR3 length: 18 residues. The CDR3 bases are TGCGCCAGCAGCCAAGATAGGCAGGGGGCTAGTGGGGCCAACGTCCTGACTTTC. Its translation: CASSQDRQGASGANVLTF.

The CDR3 DNA sequence: TGTGCCAGCAGCTTAGCGGACAGGGTCCACGAGCAGTACTTC. Residues: CASSLADRVHEQYF. The chain employs TRBV7-8 and TRBJ2-7; TRBD1 matches 8 bases. Looked up from germline, CDR1 is SGHVS and CDR2 is FQNEAQ. The CDR3 length is 14 residues. Unmatched junction bases numbered 3, after V lost 0 bases and J lost 5 bases.

The V and J genes are TRBV11-1 and TRBJ2-5; 13 positions agree with TRBD2. Germline CDR1 SGHAT, CDR2 FQDESV (reference sequence). Losses at the gene ends were 5 bases for V and 3 bases for J; bases not matched to a gene: 3. The CDR3 spans 15 residues. The CDR3 sequence is CASSQGLAGEETQYF. The CDR3 DNA reads as TGTGCCAGCAGCCAAGGACTAGCGGGGGAAGAGACCCAGTACTTC.

This chain links TRBV7-3 with TRBJ1-1; 7 nucleotides match TRBD1. The germline V gene has CDR1 SGHTA and CDR2 FQGTGA. After removal of 5 bases from V and 4 bases from J, the junction contained 4 bases not matched to a gene. The CDR3 consists of 13 residues. DNA of the CDR3: TGTGCCAGCAGCGTCAACAGGGGCACTGAAGCTTTCTTT. Translation gives CASSVNRGTEAFF.

The chain is built from TRBV19 and TRBJ1-2; 12 nucleotides agree with TRBD1. The germline gives CDR1 LNHDA, CDR2 SQIVND (reference sequence). Losses at the gene ends were 4 bases for V and 4 bases for J; bases not matched to a gene: 10. The CDR3 sequence is 17 residues long. The CDR3 reads CASSTRDRGRGIYGYTF. The CDR3 DNA follows: TGTGCCAGTAGTACCCGGGACAGGGGGCGCGGGATCTATGGCTACACCTTC.

The V and J genes are TRBV7-3 and TRBJ2-2, with 7 positions matching TRBD2. V lost 2 bases to trimming and J lost 6 bases; unmatched junction nucleotides: 0. The CDR3 contains 13 residues. The germline V gene encodes CDR1 SGHTA and CDR2 FQGTGA. The CDR3 DNA sequence: TGTGCCAGCAGCTTAGGGAGGGCCGGGGAGCTGTTTTTT. Residues: CASSLGRAGELFF.

Here the CDR3 reads CASSDSQYEQYF. The CDR3 region has the DNA TGTGCCAGCAGCGATTCTCAGTACGAGCAGTACTTC. The chain recombines TRBV3-1 (or the pseudogene TRBV3-2) with TRBJ2-7; D gene ambiguous. The V gene's germline CDR1 is LGHDT and CDR2 YNNKEL (reference sequence). The CDR3 extends over 12 amino acids. Trimming left V 5 bases short and J 4 bases short, with 9 bases between.

The chain employs TRBV6-5 and TRBJ1-5; D remains unclear. Per germline, CDR1 MNHEY and CDR2 SVGAGI. With 8 bases removed from V and 1 base from J, the gap between germline ends came to 12 bases. The CDR3 covers 14 residues. This CDR3 reads CASDLTASNQPQHF. For the CDR3, the DNA is TGTGCCAGCGACTTGACGGCAAGCAATCAGCCCCAGCATTTT.

J is TRBJ1-1 and V is TRBV19, with D maybe TRBD1 (6 bases). The germline CDR1 and CDR2 sequences are LNHDA and SQIVND (reference sequence). V lost 10 bases to trimming and J lost 0 bases, with 12 bases between them. The CDR3 sequence is 13 residues long. The CDR3 coding sequence is TGTGCCACCTCAGGGGACATGAACACTGAAGCTTTCTTT. This encodes CATSGDMNTEAFF. Complete variable domain (other parts from reference TRBV19 and TRBJ1-1): DGGITQSPKYLFRKEGQNVTLSCEQNLNHDAMYWYRQDPGQGLRLIYYSQIVNDFQKGDIAEGYSVSREKKESFPLTVTSAQKNPTAFYLCATSGDMNTEAFFGQGTRLTVV.

V gene TRBV5-1 combines with J gene TRBJ2-1; 8 nucleotides agree with TRBD2. CDR3 length equals 16 residues. Per germline, CDR1 SGHRS and CDR2 YFSETQ. V trimming: 2 bases; J trimming: 4 bases; junction bases outside the gene matches: 8. In DNA, the CDR3 is TGCGCCAGCAGCTTTGGGGCCAGCGGGGGATACAATGAGCAGTTCTTC. This sequence encodes CASSFGASGGYNEQFF.

For the CDR3, the DNA is TGTGCCAGCCAGACTAGCGGGAGGGCCCTCGGGGAGCTGTTTTTT. Encoded protein: CASQTSGRALGELFF. The chain carries TRBV28 and TRBJ2-2; 14 bases are shared with TRBD2. Germline assignment: CDR1 MDHEN and CDR2 SYDVKM. This CDR3 region has 15 residues. J was trimmed by 7 bases and V by 8 bases; bases with no gene match: 6. The full variable domain, in which reference TRBV28 and TRBJ2-2 provide the parts outside the CDR3, is DVKVTQSSRYLVKRTGEKVFLECVQDMDHENMFWYRQDPGLGLRLIYFSYDVKMKEKGDIPEGYSVSREKKERFSLILESASTNQTSMYLCASQTSGRALGELFFGEGSRLTVL.

The sample holds one count of this clone. The chain joins TRBV5-5 to TRBJ1-5; TRBD1 aligns across 7 bases. Germline loops: CDR1 SGHKS, CDR2 YYEKEE (reference sequence). Losses at the gene ends were 1 base for V and 2 bases for J; bases not matched to a gene: 3. This CDR3 region has 15 residues. The CDR3 spells CASSLTTGGNQPQHF. The CDR3 bases are TGTGCCAGCAGCTTGACAACAGGGGGCAATCAGCCCCAGCATTTT.

V and J are TRBV11-3 and TRBJ2-1; TRBD2 matches at 10 bases. The CDR3 is made up of 15 amino acids. V gave up 3 bases and J gave up 9 bases; unmatched junction bases: 8. The V gene's germline CDR1 is SGHNT and CDR2 YENEEA. As DNA, the CDR3 is TGTGCCAGCAGCTTCCGACTAGCGGGTGTTGGTGAGCAGTTCTTC. Amino acids: CASSFRLAGVGEQFF.

The chain has TRBV5-1 and TRBJ2-3; TRBD1 aligns across 7 bases. CDR3 size: 17 residues. V lost 3 bases, J lost 4 bases, and 14 bases stayed unmatched. Germline loops: CDR1 SGHRS, CDR2 YFSETQ. The CDR3 here is CASSSPSRQGKSDTQYF. Written as DNA, the CDR3 is TGCGCCAGCAGCTCGCCAAGCCGACAGGGAAAATCAGATACGCAGTATTTT.

V is TRBV7-2 and J is TRBJ1-2, with 8 nucleotides matching TRBD1. The CDR3 covers 14 residues. Germline V gene sequence: CDR1 SGHTA, CDR2 FQGNSA. V dropped 3 bases and J dropped 4; count of bases not matched to a gene: 4. In nucleotides, the CDR3 is TGTGCCAGCAGCTTTGGACAGGGTTTCTATGGCTACACCTTC. Translation: CASSFGQGFYGYTF. The full variable domain, with the rest looked up from reference TRBV7-2 and TRBJ1-2, is GAGVSQSPSNKVTEKGKDVELRCDPISGHTALYWYRQSLGQGLEFLIYFQGNSAPDKSGLPSDRFSAERTGGSVSTLTIQRTQQEDSAVYLCASSFGQGFYGYTFGSGTRLTVV.

This clone was seen just once. The chain uses TRBV7-2 and TRBJ1-1, with D perhaps matching TRBD1 (5 bases). Trimming removed 0 bases at V and 4 bases at J, with 15 bases between. CDR1 and CDR2 from the germline V gene are SGHTA and FQGNSA. The CDR3 has 16 amino acids. CDR3 loop: CASSLARGKSGTEAFF. The CDR3 DNA follows: TGTGCCAGCAGCTTAGCGCGGGGGAAGTCTGGCACTGAAGCTTTCTTT.

The chain links TRBV18 to TRBJ2-1; D is perhaps TRBD2 (5 bases). The CDR3 is 14 amino acids. CDR1 is KGHSH, CDR2 LQKENI, per germline. With 3 bases removed from V and 2 bases from J, the gap between germline ends came to 8 bases. The CDR3 region has the DNA TGTGCCAGCTCACCGCCGAGGGCCTACAATGAGCAGTTCTTC. Translated: CASSPPRAYNEQFF. The full variable domain, in which reference TRBV18 and TRBJ2-1 provide the parts outside the CDR3, is NAGVMQNPRHLVRRRGQEARLRCSPMKGHSHVYWYRQLPEEGLKFMVYLQKENIIDESGMPKERFSAEFPKEGPSILRIQQVVRGDSAAYFCASSPPRAYNEQFFGPGTRLTVL.